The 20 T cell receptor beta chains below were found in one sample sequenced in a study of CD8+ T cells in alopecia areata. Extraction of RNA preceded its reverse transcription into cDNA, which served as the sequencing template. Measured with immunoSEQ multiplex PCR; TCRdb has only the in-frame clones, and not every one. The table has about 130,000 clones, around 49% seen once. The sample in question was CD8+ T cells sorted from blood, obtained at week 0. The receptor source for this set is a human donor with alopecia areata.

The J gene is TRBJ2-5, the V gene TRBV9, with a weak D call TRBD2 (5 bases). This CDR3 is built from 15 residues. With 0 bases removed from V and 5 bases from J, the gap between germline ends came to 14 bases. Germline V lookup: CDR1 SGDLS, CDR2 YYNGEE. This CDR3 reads CASSVDGGSGETQYF. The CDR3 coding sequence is TGTGCCAGCAGCGTAGATGGCGGGTCGGGGGAGACCCAGTACTTC.

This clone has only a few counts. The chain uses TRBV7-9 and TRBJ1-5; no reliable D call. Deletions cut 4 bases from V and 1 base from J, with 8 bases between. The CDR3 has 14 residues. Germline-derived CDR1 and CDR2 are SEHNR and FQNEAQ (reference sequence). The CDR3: CASSSMDSNQPQHF. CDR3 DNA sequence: TGTGCCAGCAGCTCCATGGACAGCAATCAGCCCCAGCATTTT. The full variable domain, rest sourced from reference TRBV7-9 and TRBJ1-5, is DTGVSQNPRHKITKRGQNVTFRCDPISEHNRLYWYRQTLGQGPEFLTYFQNEAQLEKSRLLSDRFSAERPKGSFSTLEIQRTEQGDSAMYLCASSSMDSNQPQHFGDGTRLSIL.

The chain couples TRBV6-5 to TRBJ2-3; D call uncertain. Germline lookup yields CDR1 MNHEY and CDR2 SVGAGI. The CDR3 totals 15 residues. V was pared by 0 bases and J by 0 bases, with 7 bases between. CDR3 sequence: CASSYSPTSTDTQYF. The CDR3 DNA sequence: TGTGCCAGCAGTTACTCCCCCACTAGCACAGATACGCAGTATTTT.

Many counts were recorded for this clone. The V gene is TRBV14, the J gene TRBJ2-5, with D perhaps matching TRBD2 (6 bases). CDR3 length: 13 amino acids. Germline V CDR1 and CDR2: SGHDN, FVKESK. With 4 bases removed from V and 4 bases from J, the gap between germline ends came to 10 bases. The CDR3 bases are TGTGCCAGCAGCCGGGACTCGGGAGAGACCCAGTACTTC. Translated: CASSRDSGETQYF. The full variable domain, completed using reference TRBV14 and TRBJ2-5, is EAGVTQFPSHSVIEKGQTVTLRCDPISGHDNLYWYRRVMGKEIKFLLHFVKESKQDESGMPNNRFLAERTGGTYSTLKVQPAELEDSGVYFCASSRDSGETQYFGPGTRLLVL.

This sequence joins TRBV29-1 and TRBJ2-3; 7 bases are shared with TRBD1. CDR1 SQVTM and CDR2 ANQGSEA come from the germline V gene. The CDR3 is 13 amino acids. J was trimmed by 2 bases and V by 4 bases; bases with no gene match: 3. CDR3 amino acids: CSVVGQNTDTQYF. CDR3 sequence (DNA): TGCAGCGTTGTGGGACAGAACACAGATACGCAGTATTTT.

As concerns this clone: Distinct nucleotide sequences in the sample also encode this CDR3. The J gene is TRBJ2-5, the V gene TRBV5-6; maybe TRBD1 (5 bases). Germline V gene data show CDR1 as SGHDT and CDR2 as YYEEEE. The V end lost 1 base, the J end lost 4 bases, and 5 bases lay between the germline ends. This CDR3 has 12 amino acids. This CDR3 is CASSLQGETQYF. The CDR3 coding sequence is TGTGCCAGCAGCTTGCAGGGAGAGACCCAGTACTTC.

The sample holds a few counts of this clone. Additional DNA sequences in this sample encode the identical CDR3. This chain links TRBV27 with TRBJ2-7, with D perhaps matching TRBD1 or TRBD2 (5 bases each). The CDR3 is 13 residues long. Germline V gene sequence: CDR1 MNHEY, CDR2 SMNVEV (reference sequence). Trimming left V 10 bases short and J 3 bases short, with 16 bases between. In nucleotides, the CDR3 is TGTGCCACCTCATTAGTGGGGGACTACGAGCAGTACTTC. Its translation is CATSLVGDYEQYF.

As DNA, the CDR3 is TGTGCCAGCAGTGAATTCGGGCGAGAAGGGCAGTTCTTC. It specifies CASSEFGREGQFF. The chain recombines TRBV25-1 with TRBJ2-1; D is undetermined. The germline gives CDR1 MGHDK, CDR2 SYGVNS. The V end was cut by 1 base, the J end by 12 bases, with 13 bases between. This CDR3 contains 13 residues. Combining the CDR3 with reference TRBV25-1 and TRBJ2-1 gives the whole variable domain EADIYQTPRYLVIGTGKKITLECSQTMGHDKMYWYQQDPGMELHLIHYSYGVNSTEKGDLSSESTVSRIRTEHFPLTLESARPSHTSQYLCASSEFGREGQFFGPGTRLTVL.

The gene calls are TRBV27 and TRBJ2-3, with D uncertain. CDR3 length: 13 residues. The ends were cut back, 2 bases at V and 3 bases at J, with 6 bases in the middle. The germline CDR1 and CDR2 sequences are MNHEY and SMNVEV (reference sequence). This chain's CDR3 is CASSLGPTDTQYF. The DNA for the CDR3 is TGTGCCAGCAGTTTAGGTCCGACAGATACGCAGTATTTT.

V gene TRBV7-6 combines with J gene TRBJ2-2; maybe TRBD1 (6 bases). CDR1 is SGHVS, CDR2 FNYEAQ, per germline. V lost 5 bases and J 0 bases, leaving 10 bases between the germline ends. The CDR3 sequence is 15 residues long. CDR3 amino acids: CASSIPGANTGELFF. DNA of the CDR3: TGTGCCAGCAGCATACCAGGGGCGAACACCGGGGAGCTGTTTTTT.

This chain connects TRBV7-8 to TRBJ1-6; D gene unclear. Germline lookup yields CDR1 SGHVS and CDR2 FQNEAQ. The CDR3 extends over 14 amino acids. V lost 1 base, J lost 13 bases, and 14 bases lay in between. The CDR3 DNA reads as TGTGCCAGCAGCTTAGAGTTCGGTGCTGGTCCCCTCCACTTT. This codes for CASSLEFGAGPLHF.

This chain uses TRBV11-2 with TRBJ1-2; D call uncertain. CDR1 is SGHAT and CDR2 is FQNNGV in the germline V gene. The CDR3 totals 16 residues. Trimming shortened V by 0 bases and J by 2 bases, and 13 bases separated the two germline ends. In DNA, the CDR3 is TGTGCCAGCAGCTTAGATGGCGCGGCTCCCAACTATGGCTACACCTTC. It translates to CASSLDGAAPNYGYTF.

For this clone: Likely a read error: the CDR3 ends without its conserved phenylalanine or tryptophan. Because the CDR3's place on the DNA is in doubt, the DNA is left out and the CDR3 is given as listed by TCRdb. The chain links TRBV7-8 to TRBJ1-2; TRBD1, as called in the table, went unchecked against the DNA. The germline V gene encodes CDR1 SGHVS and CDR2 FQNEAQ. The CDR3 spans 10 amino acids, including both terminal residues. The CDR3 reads CASSPGQVLI.

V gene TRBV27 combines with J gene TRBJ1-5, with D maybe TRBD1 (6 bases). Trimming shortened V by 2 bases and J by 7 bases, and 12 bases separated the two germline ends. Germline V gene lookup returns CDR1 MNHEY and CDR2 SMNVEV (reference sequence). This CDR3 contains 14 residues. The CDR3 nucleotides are TGTGCCAGCAGTTTAGGGGCAGGGGAACAGCCCCAGCATTTT. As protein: CASSLGAGEQPQHF.

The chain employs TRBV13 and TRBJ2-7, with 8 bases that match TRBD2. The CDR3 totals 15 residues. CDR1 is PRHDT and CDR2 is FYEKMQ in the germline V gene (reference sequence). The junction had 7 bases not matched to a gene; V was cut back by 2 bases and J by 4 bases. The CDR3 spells CASSLNAGGRYEQYF. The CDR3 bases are TGTGCCAGCAGCTTAAACGCGGGGGGCCGTTACGAGCAGTACTTC.

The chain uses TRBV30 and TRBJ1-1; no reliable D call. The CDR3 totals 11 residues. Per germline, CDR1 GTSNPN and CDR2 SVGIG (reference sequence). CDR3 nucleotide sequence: TGTGCGGCGGTCCTCTACACTGAAGCTTTCTTT. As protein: CAAVLYTEAFF. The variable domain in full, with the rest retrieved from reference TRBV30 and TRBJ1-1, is SQTIHQWPATLVQPVGSPLSLECTVEGTSNPNLYWYRQAAGRGLQLLFYSVGIGQISSEVPQNLSASRPQDRQFILSSKKLLLSDSGFYLCAAVLYTEAFFGQGTRLTVV.

The CDR3 reads CASSYSEGNYGYTF. The CDR3 bases are TGTGCCAGCAGTTACTCGGAAGGGAACTATGGCTACACCTTC. The chain carries TRBV6-5 and TRBJ1-2, with D unclear. V lost 0 bases and J 2 bases, leaving 7 bases between the germline ends. Germline-derived CDR1 and CDR2 are MNHEY and SVGAGI. This CDR3 comprises 14 residues.

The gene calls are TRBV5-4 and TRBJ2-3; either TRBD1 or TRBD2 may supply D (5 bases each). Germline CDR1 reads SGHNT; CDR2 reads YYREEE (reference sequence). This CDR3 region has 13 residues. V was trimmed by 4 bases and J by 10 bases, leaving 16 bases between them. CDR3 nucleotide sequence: TGTGCCAGCAGCCCCCCCGAGGGGCCCGCGCAGTATTTT. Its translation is CASSPPEGPAQYF. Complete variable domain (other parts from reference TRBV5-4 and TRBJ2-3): ETGVTQSPTHLIKTRGQQVTLRCSSQSGHNTVSWYQQALGQGPQFIFQYYREEENGRGNFPPRFSGLQFPNYSSELNVNALELDDSALYLCASSPPEGPAQYFGPGTRLTVL.

CDR3 in amino acids: CASSQDISLAAQPQHF. In nucleotides, the CDR3 is TGCGCCAGCAGCCAAGATATTTCGCTAGCAGCCCAGCCCCAGCATTTT. The gene calls are TRBV4-1 and TRBJ1-5; D call uncertain. Germline CDR1 MGHRA, CDR2 YSYEKL. Trimming shortened V by 0 bases and J by 7 bases, and 16 bases separated the two germline ends. This CDR3 has 16 residues.

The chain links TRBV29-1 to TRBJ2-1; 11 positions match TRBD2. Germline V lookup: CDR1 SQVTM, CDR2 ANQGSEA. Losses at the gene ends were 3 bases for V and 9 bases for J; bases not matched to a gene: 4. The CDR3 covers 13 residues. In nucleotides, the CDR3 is TGCAGCGTTGAGACTAGCGGGGTGGGTGAGCAGTTCTTC. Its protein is CSVETSGVGEQFF.